What follows are 5 T cell receptor beta chains derived from one specimen sequenced in a study of shared clonotypes between healthy human individuals. The method was immunoSEQ multiplex PCR; TCRdb's version includes in-frame clones alone and lacks a portion of them. The sample comprises about 1.5 million clones, around 97% of which are singletons, and roughly 1.2% rests with the top ten. Sequencing was carried out using naive CD4+ T cells sorted from blood. Subset noted: CD45RA+ positively selected. The source of these receptors is a man aged 25-40 years in good health.

The chain combines TRBV5-4 with TRBJ2-7; TRBD2 is a possible D gene (6 bases). Germline V lookup: CDR1 SGHNT, CDR2 YYREEE (reference sequence). Trimming took off 0 bases at V and 3 bases at J, with 13 bases between the two ends. This CDR3 has 15 amino acids. The CDR3 protein is CASSLGRGGFYEQYF. As DNA, the CDR3 is TGTGCCAGCAGCTTGGGCCGGGGAGGATTCTACGAGCAGTACTTC.

The chain couples TRBV7-9 to TRBJ1-1; the D is unclear. With 7 bases removed from V and 3 bases from J, the gap between germline ends came to 12 bases. Per germline, CDR1 SEHNR and CDR2 FQNEAQ (reference sequence). The CDR3 length is 13 residues. The CDR3, as DNA: TGTGCCAGCAACATCGAGCCGGACACTGAAGCTTTCTTT. Translated: CASNIEPDTEAFF.

As concerns this clone: The same CDR3 can be traced to other DNA sequences in this sample. The CDR3 spells CASSLAPGGGNTIYF. DNA of the CDR3: TGCGCCAGCAGCTTGGCCCCCGGCGGTGGAAACACCATATATTTT. The rearrangement uses TRBV5-1 and TRBJ1-3, with D unclear. CDR3 size: 15 residues. The V gene's germline CDR1 is SGHRS and CDR2 YFSETQ. Trimming stripped 0 bases from V and 3 bases from J, with 10 bases between.

This chain connects TRBV12-2 to TRBJ1-5; the D call in the table, TRBD1, was not verified against the DNA. TRBV12-2 is a documented pseudogene. This CDR3 spans 14 amino acids. CDR3 region: CASRFPPGNQPQHF. Written as DNA, the CDR3 is TGTGCAAGTCGCTTTCCTCCAGGAAATCAGCCCCAGCATTTT.

This chain connects TRBV28 to TRBJ2-7, with TRBD2 matching 8 bases. Germline V gene sequence: CDR1 MDHEN, CDR2 SYDVKM. This CDR3 contains 20 residues. Trimming at V came to 5 bases and at J to 0 bases, leaving 21 bases not matched to a gene. In nucleotides, the CDR3 is TGTGCCAGCAGTCCTTCTCGGACTAGCTTTTCTCCATTGTACTCCTACGAGCAGTACTTC. Protein: CASSPSRTSFSPLYSYEQYF.